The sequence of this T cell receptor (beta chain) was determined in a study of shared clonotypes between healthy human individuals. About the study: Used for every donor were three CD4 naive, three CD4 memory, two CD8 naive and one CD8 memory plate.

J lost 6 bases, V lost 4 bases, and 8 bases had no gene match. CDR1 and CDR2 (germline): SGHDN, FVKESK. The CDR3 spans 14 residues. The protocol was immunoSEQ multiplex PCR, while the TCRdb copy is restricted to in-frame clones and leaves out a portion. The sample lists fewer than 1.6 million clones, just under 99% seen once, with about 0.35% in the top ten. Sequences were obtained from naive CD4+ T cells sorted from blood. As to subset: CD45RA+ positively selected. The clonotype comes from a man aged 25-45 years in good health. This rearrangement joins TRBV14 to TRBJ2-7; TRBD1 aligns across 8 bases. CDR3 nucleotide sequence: TGTGCCAGCAGCCGACGGACAGGGAGTTCCGAGCAGTACTTC. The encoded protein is CASSRRTGSSEQYF.